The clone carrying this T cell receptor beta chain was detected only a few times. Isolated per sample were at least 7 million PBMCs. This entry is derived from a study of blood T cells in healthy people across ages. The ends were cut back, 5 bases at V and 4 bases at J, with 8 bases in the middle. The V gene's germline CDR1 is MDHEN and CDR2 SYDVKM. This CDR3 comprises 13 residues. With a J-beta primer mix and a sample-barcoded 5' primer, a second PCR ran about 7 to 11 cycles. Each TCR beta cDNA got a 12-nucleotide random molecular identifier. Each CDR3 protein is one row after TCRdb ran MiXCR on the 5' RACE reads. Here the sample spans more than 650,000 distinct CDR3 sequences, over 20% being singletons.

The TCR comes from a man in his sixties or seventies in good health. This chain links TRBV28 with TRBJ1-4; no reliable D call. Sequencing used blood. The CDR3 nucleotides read TGTGCCAGCAGTCTACCCCATAATGAAAAACTGTTTTTT. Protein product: CASSLPHNEKLFF.